These 27 T cell receptor beta chains were all obtained from the same sample, sequenced in a study of technical replicates of blood from several donors. Assay used: immunoSEQ multiplex PCR; TCRdb lists only in-frame clones, some missing. The repertoire has around 72,000 clones, about 90% of them found once; the top ten carry roughly 0.4%. The sample taken for sequencing was T cells isolated from PBMCs. The receptors stem from a human donor in good health.

The rearrangement joins TRBV7-3 to TRBJ2-1; TRBD2 agrees at 9 bases. This CDR3 is 16 amino acids long. The trim removed 1 base at V and 4 bases at J, leaving 5 bases unmatched. Per the germline V gene, CDR1 is SGHTA and CDR2 is FQGTGA. The DNA for the CDR3 is TGTGCCAGCAGCTTAATTGCTAGCGGGGATTACAATGAGCAGTTCTTC. Translated: CASSLIASGDYNEQFF.

The rearrangement joins TRBV19 to TRBJ2-3, with TRBD2 matching 8 bases. Per the germline V gene, CDR1 is LNHDA and CDR2 is SQIVND (reference sequence). After removal of 0 bases from V and 0 bases from J, the junction contained 2 bases not matched to a gene. This CDR3 is 16 amino acids long. CDR3 in amino acids: CASSIDASGSTDTQYF. Written as DNA, the CDR3 is TGTGCCAGTAGTATAGATGCTAGCGGGAGCACAGATACGCAGTATTTT.

The rearrangement joins TRBV27 to TRBJ2-1; 10 nucleotides line up with TRBD2. The J segment lost 4 bases and the V segment lost 3 bases, leaving 3 bases of the junction unmatched. Germline loops: CDR1 MNHEY, CDR2 SMNVEV (reference sequence). The CDR3 extends over 15 amino acids. The CDR3: CASSFPLAGYNEQFF. The CDR3 region has the DNA TGTGCCAGCAGTTTCCCACTAGCGGGATACAATGAGCAGTTCTTC.

The CDR3 protein is CASSFTGGRNNEQYF. CDR3 DNA: TGTGCCAGCAGCTTTACTGGCGGGAGGAATAACGAGCAGTACTTC. This chain joins TRBV11-2 and TRBJ2-7; 8 bases map to TRBD2. The germline gives CDR1 SGHAT, CDR2 FQNNGV. This CDR3 is 15 amino acids long. V gave up 3 bases and J gave up 5 bases; unmatched junction bases: 9.

In regard to this clone: A junction boundary mismatches the germline segment, possibly from a read error. The chain is built from TRBV30 and TRBJ2-5; maybe TRBD1 (5 bases). The CDR3 consists of 13 residues. From germline, CDR1 is GTSNPN and CDR2 SVGIG (reference sequence). The CDR3 is CTWSVQGTETQYF. CDR3 coding DNA: TGTACCTGGAGTGTCCAGGGTACGGAGACCCAGTACTTC.

The V call is TRBV27, the J call TRBJ1-3; TRBD1 is a possible D gene (6 bases). Germline lookup yields CDR1 MNHEY and CDR2 SMNVEV (reference sequence). V lost 3 bases, J lost 5 bases, and 14 bases lay in between. This CDR3 is built from 15 residues. For the CDR3, the DNA is TGTGCCAGCAGTTTCCTACAGGGAACCCGAAACACCATATATTTT. Residues: CASSFLQGTRNTIYF.

This clone was seen only once. The CDR3 sequence is CASSLVPRDSYEQYF. In DNA, the CDR3 is TGTGCCAGCAGCTTAGTCCCCAGGGACTCCTACGAGCAGTACTTC. The chain links TRBV7-8 to TRBJ2-7; D is possibly TRBD1 (5 bases). Trimming shortened V by 1 base and J by 0 bases, and 10 bases separated the two germline ends. Germline assignment: CDR1 SGHVS and CDR2 FQNEAQ. The CDR3 is made up of 15 amino acids.

The chain couples TRBV5-1 to TRBJ1-4; 7 nucleotides match TRBD1. This CDR3 spans 16 amino acids. Germline V gives CDR1 SGHRS, CDR2 YFSETQ. V gave up 0 bases and J gave up 7 bases; unmatched junction bases: 9. CDR3 coding DNA: TGCGCCAGCAGCTTGGTGGGGACAGTCGATACTGAAAAACTGTTTTTT. Amino acid sequence: CASSLVGTVDTEKLFF.

The V gene is TRBV5-6, the J gene TRBJ2-5; perhaps TRBD2 as D (6 bases). Germline CDR1 reads SGHDT; CDR2 reads YYEEEE. The CDR3 is 16 residues long. With 1 base removed from V and 5 bases from J, the gap between germline ends came to 18 bases. The CDR3 here is CASSLSAGRDWETQYF. The CDR3 bases are TGTGCCAGCAGCTTGTCCGCGGGGCGGGACTGGGAGACCCAGTACTTC. Supplemented by reference TRBV5-6 and TRBJ2-5, the full variable domain reads DAGVTQSPTHLIKTRGQQVTLRCSPKSGHDTVSWYQQALGQGPQFIFQYYEEEERQRGNFPDRFSGHQFPNYSSELNVNALLLGDSALYLCASSLSAGRDWETQYFGPGTRLLVL.

The genes are TRBV7-9 and TRBJ1-2; D call uncertain. Germline lookup yields CDR1 SEHNR and CDR2 FQNEAQ (reference sequence). V lost 5 bases and J 2 bases, leaving 18 bases between the germline ends. The CDR3 covers 16 residues. CDR3 sequence reads: CASSRDPILVNYGYTF. In DNA form, the CDR3 reads TGTGCCAGCAGCCGTGACCCTATCCTAGTCAACTATGGCTACACCTTC.

This chain connects TRBV19 to TRBJ2-7; tentatively, D is TRBD1 (5 bases). This CDR3 spans 14 amino acids. The V gene's germline CDR1 is LNHDA and CDR2 SQIVND (reference sequence). V was trimmed by 6 bases and J by 1 base, leaving 13 bases between them. In DNA, the CDR3 is TGTGCCAGTAGCTACCAGGGCCGATCCTACGAGCAGTACTTC. Its protein product is CASSYQGRSYEQYF.

V is TRBV7-9 and J is TRBJ2-5; the match to TRBD1 covers 8 bases. Germline V gene lookup returns CDR1 SEHNR and CDR2 FQNEAQ (reference sequence). CDR3 length: 15 residues. V shed 4 bases, J shed 5 bases, and the junction held 9 bases outside the gene matches. The CDR3 loop is CASSSYYRGSETQYF. CDR3 DNA: TGTGCCAGCAGCTCCTACTACAGGGGGTCGGAGACCCAGTACTTC.

V and J are TRBV7-9 and TRBJ1-2, with D tentatively TRBD1 (5 bases). V was clipped by 5 bases and J by 0 bases, with 10 bases between them. The CDR3 spans 14 residues. Germline-derived CDR1 and CDR2 are SEHNR and FQNEAQ (reference sequence). CDR3 nucleotide sequence: TGTGCCAGCAGCCCTTCGACAGCTAACTATGGCTACACCTTC. Translated: CASSPSTANYGYTF.

The table lists this clone with a few counts. The chain uses TRBV25-1 and TRBJ1-1, with D possibly being TRBD1 (5 bases). This CDR3 comprises 14 residues. V was pared by 4 bases and J by 4 bases, with 13 bases between. Germline values: CDR1 MGHDK, CDR2 SYGVNS. DNA for the CDR3: TGTGCCAGCAGTGGAAATAGACAGATCACTGAAGCTTTCTTT. As protein: CASSGNRQITEAFF.

The chain combines TRBV25-1 with TRBJ2-5; tentatively, D is TRBD1 (6 bases). This CDR3 has 14 residues. Germline lookup yields CDR1 MGHDK and CDR2 SYGVNS. Trimming removed 3 bases from V and 7 bases from J, with 15 bases in between. CDR3 residues: CASSDISTRGTQYF. The DNA of the CDR3 is TGTGCCAGCAGTGATATATCCACCAGGGGGACCCAGTACTTC.

V gene TRBV5-1 combines with J gene TRBJ1-2, with 9 bases identical to TRBD1. Germline V lookup: CDR1 SGHRS, CDR2 YFSETQ. This CDR3 has 15 amino acids. The J segment lost 0 bases and the V segment lost 3 bases, leaving 3 bases of the junction unmatched. The CDR3 coding sequence is TGCGCCAGCAGCTCCAGACAGGGGGCTAACTATGGCTACACCTTC. Its translation: CASSSRQGANYGYTF.

The chain links TRBV28 to TRBJ1-2, with D uncertain. Trimming left V 5 bases short and J 2 bases short, with 12 bases between. There are 14 residues in the CDR3. CDR1 and CDR2 (germline): MDHEN, SYDVKM. DNA for the CDR3: TGTGCCAGCAGTCCACTCGGAGGGAACTATGGCTACACCTTC. It codes for CASSPLGGNYGYTF.

The chain employs TRBV4-1 and TRBJ1-5, with TRBD1 matching over 7 bases. V lost 1 base and J lost 3; bases outside the gene matches: 3. Looked up from germline, CDR1 is MGHRA and CDR2 is YSYEKL. The CDR3 spans 15 residues. CDR3: CASSQVQGVNQPQHF. The CDR3 coding sequence is TGCGCCAGCAGCCAAGTTCAGGGGGTCAATCAGCCCCAGCATTTT.

The rearrangement joins TRBV6-6 to TRBJ2-3; tentatively, D is TRBD2 (5 bases). Germline lookup yields CDR1 MNHNY and CDR2 SVGAGI (reference sequence). Trimming removed 2 bases from V and 0 bases from J, with 9 bases in between. The CDR3 contains 15 residues. Here the CDR3 DNA reads TGTGCCAGCAGTTACGTCCAGCGGAGCACAGATACGCAGTATTTT. Translating it yields CASSYVQRSTDTQYF.

Only one count was recorded for this clone. The V gene is TRBV6-6, the J gene TRBJ2-7; possible D gene TRBD1, 6 bases. V lost 5 bases and J lost 7, with 12 bases in between. Germline assignment: CDR1 MNHNY and CDR2 SVGAGI (reference sequence). The CDR3 contains 12 residues. The CDR3 spells CASSLGQTEQYF. CDR3 DNA: TGTGCCAGCAGTCTAGGACAGACTGAGCAGTACTTC.

CDR3 sequence reads: CASSVVATAASGNTIYF. As DNA, the CDR3 is TGTGCCAGCAGCGTAGTGGCAACAGCCGCCTCTGGAAACACCATATATTTT. V usage is TRBV9 and J usage is TRBJ1-3; no definite D call. Germline loops: CDR1 SGDLS, CDR2 YYNGEE. This CDR3 is built from 17 residues. V lost 0 bases to trimming and J lost 0 bases, with 13 bases between them.

This CDR3 is CASSLNSLSYEQYF. The DNA of the CDR3 is TGCGCCAGCAGCTTAAACAGCCTTTCCTACGAGCAGTACTTC. The gene calls are TRBV5-1 and TRBJ2-7; D ambiguous. The CDR3 loop spans 14 amino acids. The V gene's germline CDR1 is SGHRS and CDR2 YFSETQ. V gave up 2 bases and J gave up 1 base, with 10 bases separating them. Variable domain in full (rest from reference TRBV5-1 and TRBJ2-7): KAGVTQTPRYLIKTRGQQVTLSCSPISGHRSVSWYQQTPGQGLQFLFEYFSETQRNKGNFPGRFSGRQFSNSRSEMNVSTLELGDSALYLCASSLNSLSYEQYFGPGTRLTVT.

This clone was detected once. The rearrangement joins TRBV30 to TRBJ2-7; D may be TRBD2 (6 bases). CDR3 size: 13 residues. Between the trimmed V and J ends, which lost 3 bases and 4 bases, there was a span of 13 bases. The germline gives CDR1 GTSNPN, CDR2 SVGIG (reference sequence). As DNA, the CDR3 is TGTGCCTGGAGACGGGGGTCTGGGTACGAGCAGTACTTC. Amino acids: CAWRRGSGYEQYF.

V is TRBV30 and J is TRBJ2-7, with TRBD2 matching over 7 bases. There are 13 residues in the CDR3. V gave up 0 bases and J gave up 2 bases; unmatched junction bases: 1. Germline-derived CDR1 and CDR2 are GTSNPN and SVGIG (reference sequence). The CDR3 loop reads CAWSVLAAYEQYF. The CDR3 DNA sequence: TGTGCCTGGAGTGTCCTAGCGGCCTACGAGCAGTACTTC. The complete variable domain, with remaining parts taken from reference TRBV30 and TRBJ2-7, reads SQTIHQWPATLVQPVGSPLSLECTVEGTSNPNLYWYRQAAGRGLQLLFYSVGIGQISSEVPQNLSASRPQDRQFILSSKKLLLSDSGFYLCAWSVLAAYEQYFGPGTRLTVT.

The V call is TRBV2, the J call TRBJ2-3; D possibly corresponds to TRBD1 (6 bases). V lost 10 bases and J 4 bases, leaving 21 bases between the germline ends. Germline V lookup: CDR1 SNHLY, CDR2 FYNNEI. This CDR3 has 15 residues. CDR3 coding DNA: TGTGCCACTATGCCACAGGGTTCGCGTGCAGATACGCAGTATTTT. Its protein is CATMPQGSRADTQYF.

The gene calls are TRBV14 and TRBJ2-7; perhaps TRBD1 as D (5 bases). Per germline, CDR1 SGHDN and CDR2 FVKESK. Trimming cost V 4 bases and J 3 bases, with 10 bases left between them. The length of the CDR3 is 13 residues. The CDR3 bases are TGTGCCAGCAGCCCTCGTGACAGCTACGAGCAGTACTTC. It translates to CASSPRDSYEQYF. Full variable domain (outside the CDR3, taken from reference TRBV14 and TRBJ2-7): EAGVTQFPSHSVIEKGQTVTLRCDPISGHDNLYWYRRVMGKEIKFLLHFVKESKQDESGMPNNRFLAERTGGTYSTLKVQPAELEDSGVYFCASSPRDSYEQYFGPGTRLTVT.

The J gene is TRBJ1-1, the V gene TRBV7-9; D remains unclear. CDR1 is SEHNR and CDR2 is FQNEAQ in the germline V gene (reference sequence). The V and J ends lost 5 bases and 11 bases respectively, with 12 bases between them. CDR3 length: 11 amino acids. CDR3 amino acids: CASSPSGDAFF. CDR3 bases: TGTGCCAGCAGCCCCTCCGGGGATGCTTTCTTT.